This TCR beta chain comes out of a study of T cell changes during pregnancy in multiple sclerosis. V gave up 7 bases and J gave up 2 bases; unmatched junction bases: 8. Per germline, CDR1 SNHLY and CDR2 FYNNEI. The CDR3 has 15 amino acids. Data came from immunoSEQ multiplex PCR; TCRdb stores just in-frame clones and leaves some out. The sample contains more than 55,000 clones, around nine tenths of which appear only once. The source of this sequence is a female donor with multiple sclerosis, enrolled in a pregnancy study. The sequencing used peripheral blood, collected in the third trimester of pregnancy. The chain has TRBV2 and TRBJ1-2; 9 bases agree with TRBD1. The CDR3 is CASTRGQGLNYGYTF. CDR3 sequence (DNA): TGTGCCAGCACGAGAGGACAGGGGCTGAACTATGGCTACACCTTC.